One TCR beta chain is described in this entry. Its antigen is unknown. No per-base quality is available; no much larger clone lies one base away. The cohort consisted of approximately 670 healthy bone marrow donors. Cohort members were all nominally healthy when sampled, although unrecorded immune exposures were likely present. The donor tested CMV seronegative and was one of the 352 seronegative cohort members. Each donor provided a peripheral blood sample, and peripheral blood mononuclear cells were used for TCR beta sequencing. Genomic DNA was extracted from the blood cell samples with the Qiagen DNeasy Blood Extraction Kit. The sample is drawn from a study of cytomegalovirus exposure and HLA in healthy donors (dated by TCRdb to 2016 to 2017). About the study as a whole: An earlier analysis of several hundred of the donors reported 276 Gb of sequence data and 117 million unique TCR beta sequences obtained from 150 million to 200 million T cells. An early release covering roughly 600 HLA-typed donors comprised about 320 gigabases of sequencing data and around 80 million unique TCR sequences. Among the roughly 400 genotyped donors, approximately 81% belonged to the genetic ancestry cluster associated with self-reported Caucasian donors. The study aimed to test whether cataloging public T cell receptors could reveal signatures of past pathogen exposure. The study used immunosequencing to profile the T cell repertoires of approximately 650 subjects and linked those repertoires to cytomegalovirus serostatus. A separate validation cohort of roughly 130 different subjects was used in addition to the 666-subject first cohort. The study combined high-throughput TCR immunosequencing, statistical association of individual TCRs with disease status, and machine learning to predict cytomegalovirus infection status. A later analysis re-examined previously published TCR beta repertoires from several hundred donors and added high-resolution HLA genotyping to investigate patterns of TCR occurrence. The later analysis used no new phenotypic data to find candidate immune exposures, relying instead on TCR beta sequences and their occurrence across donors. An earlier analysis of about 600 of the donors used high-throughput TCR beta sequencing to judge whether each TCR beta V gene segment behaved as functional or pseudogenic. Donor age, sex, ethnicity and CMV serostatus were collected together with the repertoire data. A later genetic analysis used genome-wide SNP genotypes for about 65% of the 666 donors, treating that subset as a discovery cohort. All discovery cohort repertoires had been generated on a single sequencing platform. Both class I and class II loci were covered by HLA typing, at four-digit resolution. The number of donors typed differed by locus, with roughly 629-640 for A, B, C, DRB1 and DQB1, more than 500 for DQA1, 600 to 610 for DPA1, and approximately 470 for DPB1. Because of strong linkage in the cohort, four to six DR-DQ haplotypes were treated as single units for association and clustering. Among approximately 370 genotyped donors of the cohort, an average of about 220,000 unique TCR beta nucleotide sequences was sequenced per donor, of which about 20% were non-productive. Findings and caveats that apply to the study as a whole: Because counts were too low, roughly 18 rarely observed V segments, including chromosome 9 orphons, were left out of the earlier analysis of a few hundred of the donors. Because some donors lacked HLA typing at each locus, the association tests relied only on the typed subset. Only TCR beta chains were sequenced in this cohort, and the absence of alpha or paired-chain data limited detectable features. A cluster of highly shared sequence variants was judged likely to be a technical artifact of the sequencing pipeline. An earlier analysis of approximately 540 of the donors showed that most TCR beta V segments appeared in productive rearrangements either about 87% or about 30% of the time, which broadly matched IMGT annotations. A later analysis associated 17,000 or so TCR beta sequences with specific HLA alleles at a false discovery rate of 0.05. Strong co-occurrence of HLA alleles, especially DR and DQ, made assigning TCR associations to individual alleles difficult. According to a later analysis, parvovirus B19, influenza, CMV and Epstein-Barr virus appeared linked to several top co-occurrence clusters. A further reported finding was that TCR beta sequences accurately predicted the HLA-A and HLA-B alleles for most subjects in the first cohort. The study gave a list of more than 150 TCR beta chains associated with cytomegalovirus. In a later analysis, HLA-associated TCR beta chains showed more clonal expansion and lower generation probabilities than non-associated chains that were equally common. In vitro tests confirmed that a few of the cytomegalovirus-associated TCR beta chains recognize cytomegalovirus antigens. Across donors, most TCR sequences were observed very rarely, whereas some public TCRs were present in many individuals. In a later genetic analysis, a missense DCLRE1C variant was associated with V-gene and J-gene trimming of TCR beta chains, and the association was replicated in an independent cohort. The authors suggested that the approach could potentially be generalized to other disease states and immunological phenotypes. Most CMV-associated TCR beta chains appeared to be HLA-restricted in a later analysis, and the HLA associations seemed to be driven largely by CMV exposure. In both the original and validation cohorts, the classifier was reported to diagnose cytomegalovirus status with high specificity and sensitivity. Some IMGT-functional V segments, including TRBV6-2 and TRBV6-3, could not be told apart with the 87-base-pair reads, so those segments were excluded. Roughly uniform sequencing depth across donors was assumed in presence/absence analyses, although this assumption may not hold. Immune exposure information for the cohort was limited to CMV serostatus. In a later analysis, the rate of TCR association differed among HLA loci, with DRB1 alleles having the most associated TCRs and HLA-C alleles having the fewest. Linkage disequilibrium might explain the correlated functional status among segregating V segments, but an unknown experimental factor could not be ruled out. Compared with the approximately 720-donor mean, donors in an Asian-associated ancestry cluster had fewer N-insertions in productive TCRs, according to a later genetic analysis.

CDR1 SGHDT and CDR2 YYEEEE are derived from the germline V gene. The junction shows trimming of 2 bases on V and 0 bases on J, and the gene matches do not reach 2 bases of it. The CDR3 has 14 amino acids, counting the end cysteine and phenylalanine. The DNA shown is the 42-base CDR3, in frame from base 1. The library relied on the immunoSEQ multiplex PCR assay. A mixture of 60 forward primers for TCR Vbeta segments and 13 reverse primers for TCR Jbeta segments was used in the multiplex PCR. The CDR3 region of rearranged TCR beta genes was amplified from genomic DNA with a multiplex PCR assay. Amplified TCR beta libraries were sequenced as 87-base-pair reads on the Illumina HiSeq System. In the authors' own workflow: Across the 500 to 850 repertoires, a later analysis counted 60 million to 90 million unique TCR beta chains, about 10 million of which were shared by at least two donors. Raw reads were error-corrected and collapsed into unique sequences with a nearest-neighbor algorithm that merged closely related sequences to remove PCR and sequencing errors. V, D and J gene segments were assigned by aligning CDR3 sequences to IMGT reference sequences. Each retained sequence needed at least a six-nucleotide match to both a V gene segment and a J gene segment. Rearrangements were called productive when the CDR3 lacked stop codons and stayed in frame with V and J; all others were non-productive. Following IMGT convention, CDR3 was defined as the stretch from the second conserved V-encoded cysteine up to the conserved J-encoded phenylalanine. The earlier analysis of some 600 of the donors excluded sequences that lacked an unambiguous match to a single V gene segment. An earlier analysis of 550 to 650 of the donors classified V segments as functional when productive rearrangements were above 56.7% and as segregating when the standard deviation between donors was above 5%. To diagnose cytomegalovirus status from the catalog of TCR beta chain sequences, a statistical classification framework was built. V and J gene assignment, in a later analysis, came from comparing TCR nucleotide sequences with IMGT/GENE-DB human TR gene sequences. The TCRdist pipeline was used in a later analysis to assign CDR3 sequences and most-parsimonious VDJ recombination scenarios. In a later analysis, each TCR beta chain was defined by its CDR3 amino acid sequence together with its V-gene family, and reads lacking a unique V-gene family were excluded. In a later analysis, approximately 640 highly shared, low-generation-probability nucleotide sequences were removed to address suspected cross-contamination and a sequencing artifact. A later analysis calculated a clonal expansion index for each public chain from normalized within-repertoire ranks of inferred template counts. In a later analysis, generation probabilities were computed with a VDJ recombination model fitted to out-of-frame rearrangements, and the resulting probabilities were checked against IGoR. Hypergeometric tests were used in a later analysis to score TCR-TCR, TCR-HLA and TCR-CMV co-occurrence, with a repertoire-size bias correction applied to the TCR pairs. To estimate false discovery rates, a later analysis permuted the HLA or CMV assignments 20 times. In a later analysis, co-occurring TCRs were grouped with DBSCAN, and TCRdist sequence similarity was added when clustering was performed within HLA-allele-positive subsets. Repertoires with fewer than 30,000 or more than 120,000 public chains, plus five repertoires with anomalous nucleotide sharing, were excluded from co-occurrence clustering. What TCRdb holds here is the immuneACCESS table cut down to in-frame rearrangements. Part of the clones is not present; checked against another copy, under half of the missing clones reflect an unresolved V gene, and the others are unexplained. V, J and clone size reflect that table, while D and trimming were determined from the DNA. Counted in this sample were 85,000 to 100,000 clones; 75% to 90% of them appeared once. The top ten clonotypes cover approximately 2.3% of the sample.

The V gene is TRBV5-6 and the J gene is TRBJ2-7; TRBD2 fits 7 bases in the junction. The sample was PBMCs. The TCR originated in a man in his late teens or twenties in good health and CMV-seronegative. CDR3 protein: CASSFSGPSYEQYF. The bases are TGTGCCAGCAGCTTTAGCGGGCCCTCCTACGAGCAGTACTTC.